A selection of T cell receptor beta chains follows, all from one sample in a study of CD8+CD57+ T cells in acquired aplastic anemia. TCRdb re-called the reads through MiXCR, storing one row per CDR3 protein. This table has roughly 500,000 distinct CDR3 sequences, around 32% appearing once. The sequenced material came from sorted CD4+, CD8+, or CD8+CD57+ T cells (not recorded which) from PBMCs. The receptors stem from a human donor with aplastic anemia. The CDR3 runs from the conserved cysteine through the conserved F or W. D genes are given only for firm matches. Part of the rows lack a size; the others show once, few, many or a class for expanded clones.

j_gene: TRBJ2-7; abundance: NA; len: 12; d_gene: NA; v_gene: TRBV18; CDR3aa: CASSPEGLEQYF; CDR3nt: TGTGCCAGCTCACCAGAAGGACTCGAGCAGTACTTC
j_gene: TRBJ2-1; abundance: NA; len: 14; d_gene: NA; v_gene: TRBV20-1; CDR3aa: CSVPARFGVDEQFF; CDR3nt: TGCAGTGTCCCAGCCCGGTTCGGGGTTGATGAGCAGTTCTTC
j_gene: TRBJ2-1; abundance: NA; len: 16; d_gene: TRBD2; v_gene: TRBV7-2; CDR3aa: CASSPSLAGVTNEQFF; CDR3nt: TGTGCCAGCAGCCCCTCACTAGCGGGGGTTACTAATGAGCAGTTCTTC
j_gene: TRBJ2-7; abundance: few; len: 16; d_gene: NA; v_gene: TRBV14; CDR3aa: CASSQDARQATYEQYF; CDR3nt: TGTGCCAGCAGCCAAGATGCCCGACAGGCTACCTACGAGCAGTACTTC
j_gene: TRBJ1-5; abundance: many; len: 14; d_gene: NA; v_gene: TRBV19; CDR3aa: CASSTQGINQPQHF; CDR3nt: TGTGCCAGTAGTACACAGGGCATCAATCAGCCCCAGCATTTT
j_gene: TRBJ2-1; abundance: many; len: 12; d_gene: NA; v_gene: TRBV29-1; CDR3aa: CSVGPGNNEQFF; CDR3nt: TGCAGCGTTGGTCCAGGAAACAATGAGCAGTTCTTC
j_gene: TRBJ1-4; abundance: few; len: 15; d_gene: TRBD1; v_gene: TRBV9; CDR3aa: CASSVDQTGFGKLFF; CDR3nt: TGTGCCAGCAGCGTAGATCAGACAGGGTTCGGAAAACTGTTTTTT
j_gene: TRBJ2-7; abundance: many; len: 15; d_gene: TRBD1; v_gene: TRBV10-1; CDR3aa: CASSETDRVHYEQYF; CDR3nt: TGCGCCAGCAGTGAGACGGACAGGGTTCACTACGAGCAGTACTTC
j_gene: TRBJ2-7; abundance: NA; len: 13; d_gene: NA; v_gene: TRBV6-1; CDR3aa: CASRPCRDREQYF; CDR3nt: TGTGCCAGCAGACCCTGCAGGGATCGGGAGCAGTACTTC
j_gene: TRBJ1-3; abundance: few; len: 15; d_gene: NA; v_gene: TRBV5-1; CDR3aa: CASSYEGTTGNTIYF; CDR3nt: TGCGCCAGCAGCTATGAGGGCACAACTGGAAACACCATATATTTT
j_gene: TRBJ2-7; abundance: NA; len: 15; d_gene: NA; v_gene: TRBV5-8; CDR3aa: CASSWRGAETYEQCF; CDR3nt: TGTGCCAGCAGCTGGAGGGGGGCGGAGACCTACGAGCAGTGCTTC
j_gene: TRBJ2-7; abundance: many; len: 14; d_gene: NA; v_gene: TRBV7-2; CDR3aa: CASSLRQYSYEQYF; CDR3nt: TGTGCCAGCAGCTTAAGGCAGTACTCTTACGAGCAGTACTTC
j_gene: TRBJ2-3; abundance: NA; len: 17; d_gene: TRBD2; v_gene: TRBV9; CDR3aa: CASSVGGLAGNTDTQYF; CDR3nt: TGTGCCAGCAGCGTAGGAGGGCTAGCGGGGAACACAGATACGCAGTATTTT
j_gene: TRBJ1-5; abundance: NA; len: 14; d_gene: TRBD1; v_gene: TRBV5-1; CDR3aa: CASSLGDRNQPQHF; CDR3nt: TGCGCCAGCAGCTTGGGGGACAGAAATCAGCCCCAGCATTTT
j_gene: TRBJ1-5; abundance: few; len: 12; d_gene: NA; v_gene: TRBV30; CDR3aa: CAWEIGNQPQHF; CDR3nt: TGTGCCTGGGAAATCGGCAATCAGCCCCAGCATTTT
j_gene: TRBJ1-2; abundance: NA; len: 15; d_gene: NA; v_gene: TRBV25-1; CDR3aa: CASSTQTLMGYGYTF; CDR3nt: TGTGCCAGCAGCACCCAAACTCTCATGGGCTATGGTTACACCTTC
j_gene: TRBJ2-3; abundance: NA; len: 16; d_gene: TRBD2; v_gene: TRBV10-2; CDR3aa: CASNPMGLAGGDTQYF; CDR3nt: TGCGCCAGCAACCCAATGGGACTAGCGGGAGGGGATACGCAGTATTTT
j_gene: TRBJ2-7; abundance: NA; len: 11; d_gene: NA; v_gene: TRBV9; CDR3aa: CASSSSYGQYF; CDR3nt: TGTGCCAGCTCTTCCTCCTACGGGCAGTACTTC
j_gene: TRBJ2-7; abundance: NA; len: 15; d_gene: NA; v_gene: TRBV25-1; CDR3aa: CASSEAGTVTYEQYF; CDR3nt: TGTGCCAGCAGTGAAGCCGGGACCGTGACCTACGAGCAGTACTTC
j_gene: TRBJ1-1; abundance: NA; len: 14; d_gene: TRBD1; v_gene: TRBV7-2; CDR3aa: CASSLEGQGVEAFF; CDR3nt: TGTGCCAGCAGCTTAGAAGGACAGGGTGTTGAAGCTTTCTTT
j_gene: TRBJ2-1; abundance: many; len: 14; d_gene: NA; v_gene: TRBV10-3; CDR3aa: CAISESKGGYEQFF; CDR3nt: TGTGCCATCAGTGAGTCGAAGGGGGGTTATGAGCAGTTCTTC
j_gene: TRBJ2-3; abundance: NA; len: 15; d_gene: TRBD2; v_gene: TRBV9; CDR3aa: CASSVASGRLDTQYF; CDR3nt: TGTGCCAGCAGCGTAGCTAGCGGGAGATTGGATACGCAGTATTTT
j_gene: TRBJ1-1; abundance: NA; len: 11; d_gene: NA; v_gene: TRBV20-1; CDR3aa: CSAREGPRAFF; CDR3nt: TGCAGTGCTAGAGAGGGACCGCGAGCTTTCTTT
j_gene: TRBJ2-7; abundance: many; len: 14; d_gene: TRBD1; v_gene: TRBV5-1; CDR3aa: CASSLVGTGYEQYF; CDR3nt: TGCGCCAGCAGCTTGGTCGGGACAGGCTACGAGCAGTACTTC
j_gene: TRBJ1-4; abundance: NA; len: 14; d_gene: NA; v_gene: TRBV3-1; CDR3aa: CASSQDLQGEKLFF; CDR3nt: TGTGCCAGCAGCCAAGATCTTCAAGGTGAAAAACTGTTTTTT
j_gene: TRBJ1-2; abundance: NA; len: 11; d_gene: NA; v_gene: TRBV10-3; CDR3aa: CAISWGIGYTF; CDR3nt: TGTGCCATCAGTTGGGGAATTGGCTACACCTTC